This TCR beta chain is from a study of beta chain features in type 1 diabetes. Study summary: Sorted cells, 107,917,701 in number, were examined across all samples. Study outcomes and limitations: Type 1 diabetes patients had TCRB CDR3s that were shorter (moderately but significantly so) in all four CD4+ subsets.

The table lists this clone with a few counts. Its specificity is not known. Expressed TCRB transcripts were sequenced, since all the RNA that had been isolated was reverse transcribed. Only in-frame clones appear in the TCRdb table, and some are missing; sequencing was by immunoSEQ multiplex PCR. This repertoire shows under 850,000 clones, around an eighth found once; its top ten account for 0.02% to 0.025%. CD4+ naive, central memory, regulatory and stem cell-like memory subsets were isolated by sorting on CD45RO/CCR7/CD25/CD127/CD95/CD27. The CDR3 sequence is 15 residues long. Germline values: CDR1 MGHRA, CDR2 YSYEKL. After removal of 6 bases from V and 4 bases from J, the junction contained 6 bases not matched to a gene.

Sequenced material: naive CD4+ T cells from blood. The V and J genes are TRBV4-1 and TRBJ2-1, with 10 bases lining up with TRBD1. The source is a man between 18 and 29 years old with type 1 diabetes. DNA of the CDR3: TGCGCCAGCAGTTTCGGACAGGGGGAATACAATGAGCAGTTCTTC. Protein: CASSFGQGEYNEQFF.